These 16 T cell receptor beta chains were sequenced from one sample in a study of a mutant IDH1 vaccine in newly diagnosed glioma. Their recognized antigens are unknown. Noted time point: week 35, safety follow-up. Topical imiquimod accompanied each vaccine dose, which consisted of 300 ug of mutant IDH1 20-mer peptide. TCRdb keeps only in-frame clones here, not all; method: immunoSEQ multiplex PCR. The sample holds fewer than 35,000 clones; more than 65% are singletons and the top ten take around 7.6%. Here the sequenced sample was PBMCs, taken from a glioma patient whose treatment included an IDH1 peptide vaccine. The source of these receptors is a man in his fifties or sixties with glioma.

The gene calls are TRBV13 and TRBJ2-3; no reliable D call. The CDR3 is 13 amino acids. CDR1 PRHDT and CDR2 FYEKMQ come from the germline V gene (reference sequence). V was cut by 5 bases and J by 6 bases, with 12 bases left in between. CDR3 in DNA: TGTGCCAGCAGCCCCGGAAGGGTGGATACGCAGTATTTT. Translated: CASSPGRVDTQYF.

J is TRBJ1-1 and V is TRBV4-1; the D is unclear. V lost 4 bases to trimming and J lost 4 bases, with 10 bases between them. The CDR3 is made up of 13 amino acids. The germline V gene encodes CDR1 MGHRA and CDR2 YSYEKL. CDR3 protein: CASSPPAGTEAFF. DNA for the CDR3: TGCGCCAGCAGCCCCCCTGCGGGCACTGAAGCTTTCTTT.

This sequence joins TRBV7-2 and TRBJ1-2; TRBD1 is a possible D gene (5 bases). Germline CDR1 is SGHTA and CDR2 is FQGNSA. Trimming stripped 4 bases from V and 3 bases from J, with 18 bases between. This CDR3 region has 16 residues. The CDR3 sequence: CASSSSMGQGDYGYTF. The CDR3 DNA sequence: TGTGCCAGCAGCTCCTCTATGGGGCAGGGCGACTATGGCTACACCTTC.

The chain employs TRBV5-1 and TRBJ2-7; a possible D gene is TRBD1 (5 bases). The CDR3 is 13 amino acids. The V end was cut by 4 bases, the J end by 2 bases, with 10 bases between. The germline CDR1 and CDR2 sequences are SGHRS and YFSETQ. Here the CDR3 DNA reads TGCGCCAGCAGCCCGGACATTCCCTACGAGCAGTACTTC. It is translated as CASSPDIPYEQYF. Complete variable domain (other parts from reference TRBV5-1 and TRBJ2-7): KAGVTQTPRYLIKTRGQQVTLSCSPISGHRSVSWYQQTPGQGLQFLFEYFSETQRNKGNFPGRFSGRQFSNSRSEMNVSTLELGDSALYLCASSPDIPYEQYFGPGTRLTVT.

This rearrangement joins TRBV12-2 to TRBJ1-4. TRBV12-2 counts as a pseudogene. This CDR3 comprises 16 residues. Here the CDR3 reads CASLPVGCQFNEKLFF. In DNA, the CDR3 is TGTGCAAGTCTCCCGGTTGGGTGCCAGTTTAATGAAAAACTGTTTTTT.

V and J are TRBV11-2 and TRBJ1-5, with D perhaps TRBD1 (5 bases). The V and J ends lost 1 base and 2 bases respectively, with 12 bases between them. The CDR3 runs to 16 residues. The germline V gene encodes CDR1 SGHAT and CDR2 FQNNGV. The chain's CDR3 is CASSLGSGWGNQPQHF. The CDR3 DNA follows: TGTGCCAGCAGCTTAGGGTCAGGGTGGGGCAATCAGCCCCAGCATTTT.

V is TRBV7-2 and J is TRBJ1-5; D gene ambiguous. Trimming removed 2 bases at V and 2 bases at J, with 7 bases between. Germline V gene sequence: CDR1 SGHTA, CDR2 FQGNSA. The length of the CDR3 is 14 residues. The CDR3 sequence: CASSLWAGNQPQHF. CDR3 sequence (DNA): TGTGCCAGCAGCTTATGGGCAGGCAATCAGCCCCAGCATTTT. Complete variable domain (other parts from reference TRBV7-2 and TRBJ1-5): GAGVSQSPSNKVTEKGKDVELRCDPISGHTALYWYRQSLGQGLEFLIYFQGNSAPDKSGLPSDRFSAERTGGSVSTLTIQRTQQEDSAVYLCASSLWAGNQPQHFGDGTRLSIL.

The rearrangement uses TRBV4-1 and TRBJ1-1, with D unresolved. The CDR3 spans 17 residues. V lost 1 base and J 1 base, leaving 16 bases between the germline ends. Germline lookup yields CDR1 MGHRA and CDR2 YSYEKL. In nucleotides, the CDR3 is TGCGCCAGCAGCCAAGCGGTGGGCCCCTCGAGGAACACTGAAGCTTTCTTT. Its translation: CASSQAVGPSRNTEAFF.

The chain employs TRBV4-1 and TRBJ2-7; TRBD2 is a possible D gene (5 bases). CDR1 and CDR2 (germline): MGHRA, YSYEKL. Between the trimmed V and J ends, which lost 3 bases and 3 bases, there was a span of 12 bases. The CDR3 is 14 amino acids. CDR3 in amino acids: CASSQGSFGYEQYF. CDR3 DNA sequence: TGCGCCAGCAGCCAGGGGAGCTTCGGCTACGAGCAGTACTTC.

This clone was seen a few times. This sequence joins TRBV7-2 and TRBJ1-4, with 8 positions matching TRBD1. CDR1 and CDR2 from the germline V gene are SGHTA and FQGNSA. There are 15 residues in the CDR3. Trimming cost V 5 bases and J 5 bases; bases outside gene matches: 7. The CDR3 DNA reads as TGTGCCAGCAGCGCGGGGACAGGAAGGAATGAAAAACTGTTTTTT. Encoded protein: CASSAGTGRNEKLFF.

V is TRBV14 and J is TRBJ2-7, with D unresolved. The germline gives CDR1 SGHDN, CDR2 FVKESK. V was clipped by 1 base and J by 8 bases, with 12 bases between them. This CDR3 spans 13 amino acids. The DNA for the CDR3 is TGTGCCAGCAGCCAAGGCAGTCTAGGGCAGCAGTACTTC. Translation gives CASSQGSLGQQYF.

The V gene is TRBV14, the J gene TRBJ2-4; TRBD2 is a possible D gene (5 bases). The CDR3 sequence is 15 residues long. The V gene's germline CDR1 is SGHDN and CDR2 FVKESK. V was pared by 1 base and J by 3 bases, with 10 bases between. The CDR3 region is CASSQVLGGKNIQYF. The CDR3, as DNA: TGTGCCAGCAGCCAAGTACTTGGAGGCAAAAACATTCAGTACTTC.

This clone was recorded a few times. The chain has TRBV7-9 and TRBJ1-1, with a possible D match to TRBD1 (5 bases). Germline V gene sequence: CDR1 SEHNR, CDR2 FQNEAQ (reference sequence). The CDR3 is 13 residues long. The ends were cut back, 6 bases at V and 1 base at J, with 9 bases in the middle. CDR3 nucleotide sequence: TGTGCCAGCAGTTCAGGGCAGAACACTGAAGCTTTCTTT. The encoded protein is CASSSGQNTEAFF.

The CDR3 sequence: CASSFFENTEAFF. In nucleotides, the CDR3 is TGTGCCAGCAGCTTCTTCGAGAACACTGAAGCTTTCTTT. The chain carries TRBV5-4 and TRBJ1-1, with unresolved D. V lost 2 bases and J 1 base, leaving 6 bases between the germline ends. This CDR3 has 13 residues. Germline V gene sequence: CDR1 SGHNT, CDR2 YYREEE (reference sequence).

The J gene is TRBJ2-1, the V gene TRBV30; D remains unclear. Per the germline V gene, CDR1 is GTSNPN and CDR2 is SVGIG (reference sequence). V was clipped by 2 bases and J by 9 bases, with 8 bases between them. The CDR3 runs 11 residues. This CDR3 reads CAWSQRAEQFF. In DNA, the CDR3 is TGTGCCTGGAGTCAAAGGGCTGAGCAGTTCTTC.

The rearrangement uses TRBV18 and TRBJ1-2, with no clear D. Per germline, CDR1 KGHSH and CDR2 LQKENI. V was pared by 2 bases and J by 7 bases, with 17 bases between. CDR3 length: 15 amino acids. DNA of the CDR3: TGTGCCAGCTCACCAACCGGGTCCCCGGAGGGTGGCTACACCTTC. It is translated as CASSPTGSPEGGYTF.